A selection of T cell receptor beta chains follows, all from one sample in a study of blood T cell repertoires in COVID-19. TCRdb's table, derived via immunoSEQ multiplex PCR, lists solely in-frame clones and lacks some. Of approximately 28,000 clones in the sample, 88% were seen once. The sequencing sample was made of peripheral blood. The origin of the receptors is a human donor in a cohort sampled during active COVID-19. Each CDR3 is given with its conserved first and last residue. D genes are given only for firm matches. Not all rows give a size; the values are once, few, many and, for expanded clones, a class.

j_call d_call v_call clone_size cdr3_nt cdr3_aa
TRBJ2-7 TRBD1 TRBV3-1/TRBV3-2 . TGTGCCAGCAGCCAAGATGGGGGACAGTCAGGCGAGCAGTACTTC CASSQDGGQSGEQYF
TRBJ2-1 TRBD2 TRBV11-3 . TGTGCCAGCAGCCCCCGTTCCGGGGGGTCCTACAATGAGCAGTTCTTC CASSPRSGGSYNEQFF
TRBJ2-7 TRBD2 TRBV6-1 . TGTGCCAGCAGTGCCCATCCCGGGACTAGCGGGGGGAAGGAGCAGTACTTC CASSAHPGTSGGKEQYF
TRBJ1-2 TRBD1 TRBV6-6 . TGTGCCAGCAGTTCCACAGGGGCCTCTAACTATGGCTACACCTTC CASSSTGASNYGYTF
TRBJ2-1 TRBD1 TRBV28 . TGTGCCAGCAGTCCACCCAAGGGACAGGGTTCAAAGCAGTTCTTC CASSPPKGQGSKQFF
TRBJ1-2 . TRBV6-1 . TGTGCCAGCAGTGAAAGCGGGACCGCTGGCTACACCTTC CASSESGTAGYTF
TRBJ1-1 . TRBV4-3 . TGCGCCAGCAGCCAAATGCCAACAGAGAACACTGAAGCTTTCTTT CASSQMPTENTEAFF
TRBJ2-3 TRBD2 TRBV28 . TGTGCCAGCAGTTCCCCGCGGGGGAGTTTATTTCACCGGACAGATACGCAGTATTTT CASSSPRGSLFHRTDTQYF
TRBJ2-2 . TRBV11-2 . TGTGCCAGCAGCTTAGGAGGTGGGACCGGGGAGCTGTTTTTT CASSLGGGTGELFF
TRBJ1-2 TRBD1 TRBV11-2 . TGTGCCAGTAGACAGGGGGCTGGCTACACCTTC CASRQGAGYTF
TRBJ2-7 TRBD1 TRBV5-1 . TGCGCCAGCAGCACCGCCGGGACAGTCGACGAGCAGTACTTC CASSTAGTVDEQYF
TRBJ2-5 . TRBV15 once TGTGCCACCAGCAGAGCGGGAGAAGAGACCCAGTACTTC CATSRAGEETQYF
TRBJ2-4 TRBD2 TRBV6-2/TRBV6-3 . TGTGCCAGCAGTTCCGACGGCGCGGGGGGTCTAATTGCCAAAAACATTCAGTACTTC CASSSDGAGGLIAKNIQYF
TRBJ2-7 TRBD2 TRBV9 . TGTGCCAGCAGCGCAGGACCGGGAGGGTACGAGCAGTACTTC CASSAGPGGYEQYF
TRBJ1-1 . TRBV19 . TGTGCCAGTAGTCTGGAGCCCATGGGAGCTTTCTTT CASSLEPMGAFF
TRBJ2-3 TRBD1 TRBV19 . TGTGCCAGTAGTACCAGACAGGGGTCTACCACAGATACGCAGTATTTT CASSTRQGSTTDTQYF
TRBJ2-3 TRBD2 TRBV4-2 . TGTGCCAGCAGCCAAGAGACAGGCGGGGGGGCCCTGGGGCAGTATTTT CASSQETGGGALGQYF
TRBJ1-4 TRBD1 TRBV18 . TGTGCCAGCGGACCGGGACAGGATGAAAAACTGTTTTTT CASGPGQDEKLFF
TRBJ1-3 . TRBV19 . TGTGCCAGTAGTCCCCCGGGTCCTAGCTCTGGAAACACCATATATTTT CASSPPGPSSGNTIYF
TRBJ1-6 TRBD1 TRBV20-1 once TGCAGTGCTAGTCCGGACAGGGGTTATAGGGCCCTGGATTCACCCCTCCACTTT CSASPDRGYRALDSPLHF
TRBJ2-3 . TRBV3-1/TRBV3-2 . TGTGCCAGCAGCCCCTTCCCTCCAGATACGCAGTATTTT CASSPFPPDTQYF
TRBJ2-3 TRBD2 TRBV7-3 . TGTGCCAGCAGCCCTCTCGGGGGGTCTAGCACAGATACGCAGTATTTT CASSPLGGSSTDTQYF
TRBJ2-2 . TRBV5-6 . TGTGCCAGCAGCTTGGTGGGGAACGGGAACGGGGAGCTGTTTTTT CASSLVGNGNGELFF
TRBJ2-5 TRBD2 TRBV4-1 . TGCGCCAGCGGACTAGCGGGGGGGCCGGAGGAGACCCAGTACTTC CASGLAGGPEETQYF
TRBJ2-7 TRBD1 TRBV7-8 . TGTGCCAGCAGCTACGGGACAGGGAGAGTTTCAACCTACGAGCAGTACTTC CASSYGTGRVSTYEQYF
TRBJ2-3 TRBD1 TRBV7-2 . TGTGCCAGCAGCTTCGACAGGGTCGAACCCACAGATACGCAGTATTTT CASSFDRVEPTDTQYF
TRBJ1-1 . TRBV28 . TGTGCCAGCAGTTTGGTCTCACAGGAGAACACTGAAGCTTTCTTT CASSLVSQENTEAFF
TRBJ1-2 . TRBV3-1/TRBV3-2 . TGTGCCAGCAGCCCTACCTCGCAGGAAGCCTATGGCTACACCTTC CASSPTSQEAYGYTF
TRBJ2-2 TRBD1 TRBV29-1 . TGCAGCGCATGGGACAGGGGGGTCCTAAACACCGGGGAGCTGTTTTTT CSAWDRGVLNTGELFF
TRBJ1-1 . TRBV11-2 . TGTGCCAGCAGCCAAGATTACATGAACACTGAAGCTTTCTTT CASSQDYMNTEAFF
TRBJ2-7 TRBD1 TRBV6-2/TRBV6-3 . TGTGCCAGCAGCCCGACAGGGGAGGTCGACGAGCAGTACTTC CASSPTGEVDEQYF